Detailed here is one T cell receptor beta chain. The authors' processing: The authors estimated nucleated cell counts from reference gene primer amplification. This table comes from immunoSEQ multiplex PCR, and its TCRdb copy is limited to in-frame clones, with some not included. V, J and clone size were drawn from that table, and D and trimming were deduced from the DNA. The sample has about 260,000 clones; 87% are singletons. This entry comes from a study of blood T cell repertoires in COVID-19. On the study more broadly: The study drew acute and convalescent COVID-19 samples from the United States, Italy and Spain. The analysed material was cDNA or gDNA that came from T cells, B-cell-depleted T cells, or PBMCs.

CDR3 length: 13 amino acids. Unmatched junction bases numbered 6, after V lost 4 bases and J lost 7 bases. The germline V gene encodes CDR1 SGHAT and CDR2 FQNNGV. The V call is TRBV11-2, the J call TRBJ2-7; 8 bases are shared with TRBD2. Material: peripheral blood. The TCR originated in a woman aged 45-65 years who had recovered from COVID-19. CDR3 sequence: CASSSGTREEQYF. In DNA, the CDR3 is TGTGCCAGCAGCTCCGGGACTAGAGAAGAGCAGTACTTC.